This section outlines one TCR beta chain sequence together with its context. The CDR3 contains 17 residues. Germline V gene lookup returns CDR1 MGHRA and CDR2 YSYEKL. Deletions cut 0 bases from V and 3 bases from J, with 18 bases between. These data originate in a study of blood T cell repertoires in COVID-19. Generated by immunoSEQ multiplex PCR, the TCRdb table keeps only in-frame clones and is missing some. The sample shows roughly 150,000 clones, about 85% of them seen only once. Source material: peripheral blood. The source is a man of 80 years or more with COVID-19, enrolled during active disease. The chain carries TRBV4-1 and TRBJ2-7; D possibly corresponds to TRBD1 (5 bases). This CDR3 is CASSQDLSGQFLYEQYF. CDR3 nucleotides: TGCGCCAGCAGCCAAGATCTCTCTGGACAATTTCTCTACGAGCAGTACTTC.